This T cell receptor beta chain was sequenced during a study of cytomegalovirus exposure and HLA in healthy donors. Overall study results and limits: One cluster of highly shared sequence variants probably arose as a sequencing artifact. The Asian-associated ancestry cluster reportedly had fewer N-insertions than the approximately 630-donor mean in a later analysis. The study assumed roughly uniform donor sequencing depth for presence/absence analyses. Rare sequences made up most TCRs, while some public TCRs were found in many donors.

As to this clone: Its specificity is unknown.

Germline trimming cut 4 bases from V and 6 bases from J; bases unmatched to any gene: 10. The CDR3 totals 15 residues. CDR1 and CDR2 (germline): SGHRS, YFSETQ. This PCR relied on a set of 60 Vbeta primers and 13 Jbeta primers. Sequencing was performed with immunoSEQ multiplex PCR; in TCRdb, only in-frame clones are kept and a portion is missing. The sample includes 150,000 or so clones, 72% of them seen just once. The gene calls are TRBV5-1 and TRBJ1-3; 7 nucleotides line up with TRBD1. The clonotype originates from a human donor in good health. Sequenced: PBMCs. CDR3 sequence reads: CASSRQGLGENTIYF. The CDR3 DNA follows: TGCGCCAGCAGCAGACAGGGACTCGGGGAAAACACCATATATTTT.